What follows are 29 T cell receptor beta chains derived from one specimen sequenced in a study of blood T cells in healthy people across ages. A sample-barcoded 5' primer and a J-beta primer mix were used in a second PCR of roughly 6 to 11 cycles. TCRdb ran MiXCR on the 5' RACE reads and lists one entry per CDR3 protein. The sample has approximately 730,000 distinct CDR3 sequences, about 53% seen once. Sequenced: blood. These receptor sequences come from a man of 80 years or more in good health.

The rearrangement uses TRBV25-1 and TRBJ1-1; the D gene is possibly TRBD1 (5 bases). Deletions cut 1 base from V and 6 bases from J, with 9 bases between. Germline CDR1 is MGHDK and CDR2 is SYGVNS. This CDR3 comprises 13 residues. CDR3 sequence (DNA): TGTGCCAGCAGTGAATGGATGGGGGCTGAAGCTTTCTTT. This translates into CASSEWMGAEAFF.

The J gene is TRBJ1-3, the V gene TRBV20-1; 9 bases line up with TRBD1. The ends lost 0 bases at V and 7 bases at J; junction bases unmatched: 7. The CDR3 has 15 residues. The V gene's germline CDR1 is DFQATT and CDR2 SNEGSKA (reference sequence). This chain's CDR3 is CSAREGQGATNTIYF. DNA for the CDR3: TGCAGTGCTAGAGAGGGACAGGGAGCGACCAACACCATATATTTT.

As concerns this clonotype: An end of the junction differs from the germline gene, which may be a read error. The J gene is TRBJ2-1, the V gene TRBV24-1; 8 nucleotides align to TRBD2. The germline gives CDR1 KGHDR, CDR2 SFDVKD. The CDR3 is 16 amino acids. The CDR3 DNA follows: TGTGCCACCAGTGATTGGAAAGCGGGAGCATTGAATGAGCGGTTCTTC. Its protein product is CATSDWKAGALNERFF.

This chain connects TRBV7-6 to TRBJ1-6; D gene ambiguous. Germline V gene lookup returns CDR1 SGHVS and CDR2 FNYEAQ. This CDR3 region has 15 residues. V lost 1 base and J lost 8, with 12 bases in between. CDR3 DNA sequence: TGTGCCAGCAGCTTAGTTCCGGGAGAAGATTCACCCCTCCACTTT. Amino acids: CASSLVPGEDSPLHF.

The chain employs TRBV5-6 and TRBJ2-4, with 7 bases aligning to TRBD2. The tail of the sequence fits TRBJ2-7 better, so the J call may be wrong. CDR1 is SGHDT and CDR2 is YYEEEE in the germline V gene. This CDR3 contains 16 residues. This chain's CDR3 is CASSHGAGVKDYEQYF. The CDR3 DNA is TGTGCCAGCAGCCACGGTGCGGGAGTAAAGGACTACGAGCAGTACTTC.

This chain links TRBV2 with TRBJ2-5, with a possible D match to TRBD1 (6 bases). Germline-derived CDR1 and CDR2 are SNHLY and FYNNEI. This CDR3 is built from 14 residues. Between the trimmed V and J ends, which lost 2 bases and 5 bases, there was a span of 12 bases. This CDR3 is CASSETGYQETQYF. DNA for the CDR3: TGTGCCAGCAGTGAAACAGGGTATCAGGAGACCCAGTACTTC.

In DNA, the CDR3 is TGCAGTGCTGGGGGGCCGGGCCTCACCAGCAATGAGCAGTTCTTC. Protein: CSAGGPGLTSNEQFF. V usage is TRBV20-1 and J usage is TRBJ2-1; the D call may be TRBD1 or TRBD2 (6 bases each). V lost 5 bases and J lost 6, with 20 bases in between. The CDR3 covers 15 residues. The germline CDR1 and CDR2 sequences are DFQATT and SNEGSKA (reference sequence).

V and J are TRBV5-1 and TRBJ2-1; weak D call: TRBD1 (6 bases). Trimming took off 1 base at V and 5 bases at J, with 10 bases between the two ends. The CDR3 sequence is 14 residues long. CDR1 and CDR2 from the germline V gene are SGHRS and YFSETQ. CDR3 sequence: CASSLRQADNEQFF. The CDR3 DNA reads TGCGCCAGCAGCTTGAGACAGGCGGACAATGAGCAGTTCTTC.

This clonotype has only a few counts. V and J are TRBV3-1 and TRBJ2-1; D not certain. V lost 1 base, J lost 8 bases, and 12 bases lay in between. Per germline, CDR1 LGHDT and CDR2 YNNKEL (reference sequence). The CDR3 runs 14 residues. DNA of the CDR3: TGTGCCAGCAGCCAAGGCAAGGGCGCCGATGAGCAGTTCTTC. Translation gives CASSQGKGADEQFF.

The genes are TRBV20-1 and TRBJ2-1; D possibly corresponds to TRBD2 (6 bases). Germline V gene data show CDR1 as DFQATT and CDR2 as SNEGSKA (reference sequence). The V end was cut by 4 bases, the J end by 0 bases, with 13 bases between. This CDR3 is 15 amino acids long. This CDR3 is CSAKRGGSSYNEQFF. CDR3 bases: TGCAGTGCTAAACGCGGAGGGAGCTCCTACAATGAGCAGTTCTTC.

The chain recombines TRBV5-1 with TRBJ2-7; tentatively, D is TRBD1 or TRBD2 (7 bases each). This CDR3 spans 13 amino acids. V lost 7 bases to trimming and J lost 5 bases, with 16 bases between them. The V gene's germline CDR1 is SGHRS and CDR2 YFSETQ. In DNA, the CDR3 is TGCGCCAGCTTTGGGGAGGGGGCCAACGAGCAGTACTTC. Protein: CASFGEGANEQYF.

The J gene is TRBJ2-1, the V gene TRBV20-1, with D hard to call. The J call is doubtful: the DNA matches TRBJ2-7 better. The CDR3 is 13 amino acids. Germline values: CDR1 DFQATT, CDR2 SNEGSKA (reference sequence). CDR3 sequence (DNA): TGCAGTGCTAGCGTTGGCTTCTACAATGAGCAGTACTTC. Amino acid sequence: CSASVGFYNEQYF.

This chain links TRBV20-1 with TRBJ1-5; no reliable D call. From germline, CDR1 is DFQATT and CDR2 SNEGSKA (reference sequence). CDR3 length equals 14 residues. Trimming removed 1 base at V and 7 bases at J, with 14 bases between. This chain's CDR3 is CSARVPTSGQPQHF. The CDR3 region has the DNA TGCAGTGCTAGAGTTCCCACCTCTGGGCAGCCCCAGCATTTT.

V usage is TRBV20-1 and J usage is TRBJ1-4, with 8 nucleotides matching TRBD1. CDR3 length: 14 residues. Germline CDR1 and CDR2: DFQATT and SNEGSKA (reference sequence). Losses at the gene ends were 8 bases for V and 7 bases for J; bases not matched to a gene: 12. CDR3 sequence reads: CSTQDRGGGEKLFF. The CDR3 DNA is TGCAGTACGCAAGACAGGGGCGGTGGTGAAAAACTGTTTTTT.

CDR3 in amino acids: CASSWDRPHTF. In nucleotides, the CDR3 is TGTGCCAGCAGCTGGGACAGGCCCCACACCTTC. This chain uses TRBV7-2 with TRBJ1-2; TRBD1 agrees at 8 bases. V dropped 4 bases and J dropped 12; count of bases not matched to a gene: 4. CDR3 length equals 11 residues. Per the germline V gene, CDR1 is SGHTA and CDR2 is FQGNSA.

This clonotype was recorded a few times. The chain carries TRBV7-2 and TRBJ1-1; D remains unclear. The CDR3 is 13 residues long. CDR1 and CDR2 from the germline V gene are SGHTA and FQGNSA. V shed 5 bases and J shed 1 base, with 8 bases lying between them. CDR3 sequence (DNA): TGTGCCAGCAGCCTTCTGGAGAACACTGAAGCTTTCTTT. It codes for CASSLLENTEAFF.

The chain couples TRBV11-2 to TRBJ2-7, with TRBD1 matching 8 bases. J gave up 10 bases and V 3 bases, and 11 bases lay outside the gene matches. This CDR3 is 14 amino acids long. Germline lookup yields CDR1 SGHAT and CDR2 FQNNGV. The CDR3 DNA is TGTGCCAGCAGCTTCATTGGACAGGGAGGTACCCAGTACTTC. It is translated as CASSFIGQGGTQYF.

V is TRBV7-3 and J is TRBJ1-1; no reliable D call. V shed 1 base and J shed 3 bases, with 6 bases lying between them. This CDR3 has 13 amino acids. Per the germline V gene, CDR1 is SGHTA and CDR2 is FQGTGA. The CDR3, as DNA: TGTGCCAGCAGCTTAAAATGGGACACTGAAGCTTTCTTT. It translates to CASSLKWDTEAFF.

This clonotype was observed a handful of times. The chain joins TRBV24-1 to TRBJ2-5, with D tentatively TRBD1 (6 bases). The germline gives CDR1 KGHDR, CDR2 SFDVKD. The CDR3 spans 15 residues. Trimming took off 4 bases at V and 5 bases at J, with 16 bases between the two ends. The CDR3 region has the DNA TGTGCCACCAGTGAACCGTCCAGGGGCGCGGAGACCCAGTACTTC. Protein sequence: CATSEPSRGAETQYF.

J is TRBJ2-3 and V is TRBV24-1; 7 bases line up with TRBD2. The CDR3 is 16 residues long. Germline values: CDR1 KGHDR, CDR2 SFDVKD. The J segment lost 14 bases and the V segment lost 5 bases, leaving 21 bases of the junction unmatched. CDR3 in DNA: TGTGCCACCAGTGGATCGGCGGGGGAACGGCACAGATACGCGTATTTT. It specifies CATSGSAGERHRYAYF.

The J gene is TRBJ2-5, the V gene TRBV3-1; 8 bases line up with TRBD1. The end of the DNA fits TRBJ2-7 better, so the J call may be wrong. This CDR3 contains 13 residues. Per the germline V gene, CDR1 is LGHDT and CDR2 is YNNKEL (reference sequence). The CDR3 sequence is CASSRGQGDEQYF. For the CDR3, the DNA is TGTGCCAGCAGCCGAGGACAGGGCGACGAGCAGTACTTC.

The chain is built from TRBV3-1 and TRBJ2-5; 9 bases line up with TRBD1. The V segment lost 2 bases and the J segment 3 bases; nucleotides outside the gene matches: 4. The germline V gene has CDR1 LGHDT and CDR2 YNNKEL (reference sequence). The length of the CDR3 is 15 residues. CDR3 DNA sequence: TGTGCCAGCAGCCAACCGACAGGGGGTAAAGAGACCCAGTACTTC. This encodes CASSQPTGGKETQYF.

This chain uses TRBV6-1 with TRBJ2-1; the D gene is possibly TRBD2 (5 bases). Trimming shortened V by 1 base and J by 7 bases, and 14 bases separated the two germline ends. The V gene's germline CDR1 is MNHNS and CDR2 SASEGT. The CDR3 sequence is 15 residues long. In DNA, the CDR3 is TGTGCCAGCAGTGAAGAGTTTGGGAGTTCGAATGAGCAGTTCTTC. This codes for CASSEEFGSSNEQFF.

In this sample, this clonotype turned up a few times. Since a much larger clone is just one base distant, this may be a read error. The CDR3 DNA follows: TGTGCCAGCAGCTTTGCCAATGAGCAGTTCTTC. It translates to CASSFANEQFF. The rearrangement uses TRBV7-2 and TRBJ2-1, with unresolved D. The CDR3 spans 11 residues. Trimming cost V 3 bases and J 6 bases, with 3 bases left between them. The germline V gene encodes CDR1 SGHTA and CDR2 FQGNSA.

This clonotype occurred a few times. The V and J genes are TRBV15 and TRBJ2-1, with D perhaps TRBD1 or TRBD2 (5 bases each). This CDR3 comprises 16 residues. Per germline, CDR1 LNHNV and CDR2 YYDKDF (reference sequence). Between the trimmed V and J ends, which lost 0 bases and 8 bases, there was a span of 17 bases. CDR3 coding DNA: TGTGCCACCAGCAGAGATTCAAGAGGGGCTGTCGATGAGCAGTTCTTC. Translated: CATSRDSRGAVDEQFF. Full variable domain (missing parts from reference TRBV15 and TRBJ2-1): DAMVIQNPRYQVTQFGKPVTLSCSQTLNHNVMYWYQQKSSQAPKLLFHYYDKDFNNEADTPDNFQSRRPNTSFCFLDIRSPGLGDTAMYLCATSRDSRGAVDEQFFGPGTRLTVL.

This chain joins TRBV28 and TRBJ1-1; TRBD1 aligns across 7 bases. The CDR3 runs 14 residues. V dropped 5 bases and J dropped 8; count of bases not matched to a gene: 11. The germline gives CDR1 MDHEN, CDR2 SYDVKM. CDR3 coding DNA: TGTGCCAGCAGTGGGGACAGTTCGTTCTCCGAAGCTTTCTTT. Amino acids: CASSGDSSFSEAFF.

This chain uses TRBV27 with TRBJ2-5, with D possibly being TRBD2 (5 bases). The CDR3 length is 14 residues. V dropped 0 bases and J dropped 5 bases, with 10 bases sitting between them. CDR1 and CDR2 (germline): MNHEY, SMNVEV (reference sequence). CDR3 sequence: CASSLSKGGETQYF. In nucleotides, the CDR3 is TGTGCCAGCAGTTTATCGAAGGGCGGGGAGACCCAGTACTTC.

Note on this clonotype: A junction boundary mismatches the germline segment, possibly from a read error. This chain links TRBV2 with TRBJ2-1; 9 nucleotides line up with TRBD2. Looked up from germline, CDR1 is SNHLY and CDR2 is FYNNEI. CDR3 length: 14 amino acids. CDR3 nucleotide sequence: TGTGCCAGTAGTGGTGGGGCTAGCGGGGTAGAGCAGTTCTTC. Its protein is CASSGGASGVEQFF.

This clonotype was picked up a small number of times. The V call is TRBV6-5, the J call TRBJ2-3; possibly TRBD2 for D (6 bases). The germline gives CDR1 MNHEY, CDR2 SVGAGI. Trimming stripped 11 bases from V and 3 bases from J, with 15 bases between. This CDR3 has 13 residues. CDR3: CAASARGTDTQYF. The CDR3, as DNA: TGTGCCGCCTCGGCGCGGGGAACAGATACGCAGTATTTT.